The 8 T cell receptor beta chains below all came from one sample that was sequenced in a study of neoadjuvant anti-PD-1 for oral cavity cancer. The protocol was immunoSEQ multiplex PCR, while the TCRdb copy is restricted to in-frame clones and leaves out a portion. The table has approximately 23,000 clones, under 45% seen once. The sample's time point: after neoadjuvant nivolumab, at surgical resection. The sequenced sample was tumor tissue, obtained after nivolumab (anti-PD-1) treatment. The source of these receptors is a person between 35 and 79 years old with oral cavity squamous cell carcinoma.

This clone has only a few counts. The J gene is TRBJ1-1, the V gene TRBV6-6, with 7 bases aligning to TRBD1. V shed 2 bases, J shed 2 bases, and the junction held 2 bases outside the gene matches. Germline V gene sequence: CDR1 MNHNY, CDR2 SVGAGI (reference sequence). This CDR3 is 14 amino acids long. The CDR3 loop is CASSYRQGNTEAFF. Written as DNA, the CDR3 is TGTGCCAGCAGTTACCGACAGGGCAACACTGAAGCTTTCTTT.

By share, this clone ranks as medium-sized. The CDR3 DNA is TGTGCCAGCAGCCGGGCCCTAGCATTAGCTGAAGCTTTCTTT. Protein product: CASSRALALAEAFF. The V and J genes are TRBV5-6 and TRBJ1-1; D not resolved. CDR3 length equals 14 residues. From germline, CDR1 is SGHDT and CDR2 YYEEEE. V was shortened by 4 bases and J by 6 bases, with 16 bases between the two germline ends. Complete variable domain (other parts from reference TRBV5-6 and TRBJ1-1): DAGVTQSPTHLIKTRGQQVTLRCSPKSGHDTVSWYQQALGQGPQFIFQYYEEEERQRGNFPDRFSGHQFPNYSSELNVNALLLGDSALYLCASSRALALAEAFFGQGTRLTVV.

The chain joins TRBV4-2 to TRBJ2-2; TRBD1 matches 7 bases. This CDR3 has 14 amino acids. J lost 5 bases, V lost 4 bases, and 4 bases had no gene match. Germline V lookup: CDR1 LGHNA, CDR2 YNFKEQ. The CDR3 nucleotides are TGTGCCAGCAGCCTAGAACAGGGGACCGGGGAGCTGTTTTTT. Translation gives CASSLEQGTGELFF.

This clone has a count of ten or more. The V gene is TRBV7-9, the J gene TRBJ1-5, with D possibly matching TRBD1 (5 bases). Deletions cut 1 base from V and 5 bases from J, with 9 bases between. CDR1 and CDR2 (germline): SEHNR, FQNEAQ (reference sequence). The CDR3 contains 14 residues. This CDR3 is CASSLGGGDQPQHF. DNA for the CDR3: TGTGCCAGCAGCTTAGGTGGGGGGGATCAGCCCCAGCATTTT.

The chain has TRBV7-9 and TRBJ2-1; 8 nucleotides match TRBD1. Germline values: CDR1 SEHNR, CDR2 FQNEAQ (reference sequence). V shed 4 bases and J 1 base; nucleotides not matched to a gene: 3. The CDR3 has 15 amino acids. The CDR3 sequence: CASSSGQGSYNEQFF. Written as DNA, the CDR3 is TGTGCCAGCAGCTCCGGACAGGGATCCTACAATGAGCAGTTCTTC.

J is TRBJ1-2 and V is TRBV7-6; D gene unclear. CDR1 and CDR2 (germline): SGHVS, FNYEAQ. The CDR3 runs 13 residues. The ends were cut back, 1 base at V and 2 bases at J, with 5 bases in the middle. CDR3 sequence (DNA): TGTGCCAGCAGCTTAGGGGGAAACTATGGCTACACCTTC. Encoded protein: CASSLGGNYGYTF. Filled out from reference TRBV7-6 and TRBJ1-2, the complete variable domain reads GAGVSQSPRYKVTKRGQDVALRCDPISGHVSLYWYRQALGQGPEFLTYFNYEAQQDKSGLPNDRFSAERPEGSISTLTIQRTEQRDSAMYRCASSLGGNYGYTFGSGTRLTVV.

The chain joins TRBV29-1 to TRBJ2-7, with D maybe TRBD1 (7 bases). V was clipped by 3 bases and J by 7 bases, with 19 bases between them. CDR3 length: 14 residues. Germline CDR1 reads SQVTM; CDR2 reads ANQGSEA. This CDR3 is CSVDWGAGGGEQYF. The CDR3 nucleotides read TGCAGCGTTGATTGGGGGGCAGGGGGAGGTGAGCAGTACTTC.

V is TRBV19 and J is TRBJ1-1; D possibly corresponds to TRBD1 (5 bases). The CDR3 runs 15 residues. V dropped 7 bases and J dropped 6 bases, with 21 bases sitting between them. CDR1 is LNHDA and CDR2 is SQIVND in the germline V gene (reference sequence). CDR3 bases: TGTGCCAGTACCCCATCGGTGGGACGAAATGCTGAAGCTTTCTTT. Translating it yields CASTPSVGRNAEAFF. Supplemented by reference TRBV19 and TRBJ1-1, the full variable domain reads DGGITQSPKYLFRKEGQNVTLSCEQNLNHDAMYWYRQDPGQGLRLIYYSQIVNDFQKGDIAEGYSVSREKKESFPLTVTSAQKNPTAFYLCASTPSVGRNAEAFFGQGTRLTVV.